This T cell receptor beta chain appears in the sequencing data of a study of siplizumab effects on memory and regulatory T cells. General observations from the study: Siplizumab significantly brought down the alloreactive sequences that trace back to unstimulated CD4+ memory cells. Roughly 80-95% of dividing CD4+ or CD8+ clones were without an attributable naive or memory phenotype. With siplizumab, Treg-derived clones averaged around 69% of mappable alloreactive CD4+ clones, versus 26.9% in controls. Memory cells seemed less diverse than naive T cells, which also seemed major contributors to the alloresponse.

Comment on this clone: Antigen unknown.

Using immunoSEQ multiplex PCR, the repertoire was profiled, and TCRdb retains in-frame clones only, with some absent. The repertoire has under 140,000 clones, 80% to 95% of them found once; the top ten carry approximately 1.3%. The TCR was taken from a human donor in good health. Sequencing was done on a sample of CD4+ T cells sorted from blood.

CDR3 sequence reads: CATSRGGRGGLDYGYTF. CDR3 sequence (DNA): TGTGCCACCAGCAGAGGAGGGAGAGGGGGACTTGACTATGGCTACACCTTC. The J gene is TRBJ1-2, the V gene TRBV15; TRBD1 might be the D (6 bases). V lost 1 base and J lost 3, with 18 bases in between. The CDR3 runs to 17 residues. Germline V lookup: CDR1 LNHNV, CDR2 YYDKDF (reference sequence).